This TCR beta chain was identified during a study of T cells after yellow fever vaccination. As regards this clonotype: Its antigen is unknown.

TCRdb processed the 5' RACE reads anew with MiXCR; each CDR3 protein has one entry. This sample carries 500,000 to 700,000 distinct CDR3 sequences, 15% to 20% of them seen once, and the ten largest clones take approximately 15%. Study outcomes and limitations: A weaker but faster secondary response was observed, peaking on day 5 versus 15. Reappearance after the booster was observed for most primary-vaccination clones (about 96% CD4, about 91% CD8).

CDR3 length: 14 residues. The V and J ends lost 7 bases and 10 bases respectively, with 20 bases between them. Per germline, CDR1 SNHLY and CDR2 FYNNEI. This sequence was found in a man aged 25 to 45 who received the YFV17D yellow fever vaccine. The chain couples TRBV2 to TRBJ2-1, with D unclear. The specimen comprised PBMCs, sampled 15 days after the yellow fever booster vaccination. The CDR3 nucleotides are TGTGCCAGCACAGACTCGATATATGCCGGGGAGCAGTTCTTC. This sequence encodes CASTDSIYAGEQFF.